Below, 26 T cell receptor beta chains from the same sample are listed, as sequenced in a study of vaccination effects on CD4 cells after COVID-19. Method: immunoSEQ multiplex PCR; TCRdb's copy keeps in-frame clones and lacks some. Of 17,000 or so clones listed, approximately 70% were seen once; the top ten hold 9%. Antigen-specific CD4+ T cells expanded by the ViraFEST assay with viral peptide pools were then sequenced. Having been cultured for ten to eleven days, the cells underwent CD4+ T cell isolation. Each participant received a vaccine that was either BNT162b2 or mRNA-1273, given as two doses. No antigen has been assigned to these receptors. The specimen comprised CD4+ T cells from PBMCs cultured with SARS-CoV-2 spike peptides, sampled after COVID-19 vaccination. These receptor sequences come from a human donor who received a COVID-19 vaccine.

The rearrangement joins TRBV27 to TRBJ1-6; D unresolved. CDR3 size: 14 residues. The germline V gene has CDR1 MNHEY and CDR2 SMNVEV (reference sequence). V shed 6 bases and J shed 10 bases, with 16 bases lying between them. The CDR3 DNA follows: TGTGCCAGCAGCCGAATCTTGGACGGGTCACCCCTCCACTTT. This encodes CASSRILDGSPLHF.

The J gene is TRBJ2-1, the V gene TRBV9; no clear D gene. CDR3 length: 16 amino acids. V lost 0 bases and J lost 0, with 10 bases in between. Germline CDR1 is SGDLS and CDR2 is YYNGEE. This CDR3 reads CASSVVPDSSYNEQFF. CDR3 nucleotide sequence: TGTGCCAGCAGCGTAGTGCCGGATAGCTCCTACAATGAGCAGTTCTTC.

The chain is built from TRBV5-4 and TRBJ2-5; 10 bases map to TRBD2. This CDR3 is built from 15 residues. The germline gives CDR1 SGHNT, CDR2 YYREEE (reference sequence). J was trimmed by 5 bases and V by 6 bases; bases with no gene match: 10. This CDR3 reads CASKVAGGRGETQYF. The CDR3 DNA follows: TGTGCCAGCAAAGTAGCGGGGGGCAGAGGGGAGACCCAGTACTTC.

This chain joins TRBV11-2 and TRBJ1-1; a possible D gene is TRBD1 (6 bases). Deletions cut 3 bases from V and 4 bases from J, with 12 bases between. Germline V gene data show CDR1 as SGHAT and CDR2 as FQNNGV. The CDR3 is made up of 14 amino acids. The DNA of the CDR3 is TGTGCCAGCAGCTTGGGGCAGGGGTCCACTGAAGCTTTCTTT. It is translated as CASSLGQGSTEAFF. Together with reference TRBV11-2 and TRBJ1-1, the CDR3 gives the full variable domain: EAGVAQSPRYKIIEKRQSVAFWCNPISGHATLYWYQQILGQGPKLLIQFQNNGVVDDSQLPKDRFSAERLKGVDSTLKIQPAKLEDSAVYLCASSLGQGSTEAFFGQGTRLTVV.

This clone has a handful of counts. V is TRBV6-1 and J is TRBJ1-1; D call uncertain. Germline CDR1 is MNHNS and CDR2 is SASEGT. V was pared by 2 bases and J by 1 base, with 2 bases between. The CDR3 totals 12 residues. CDR3: CASSEWNTEAFF. CDR3 DNA: TGTGCCAGCAGTGAATGGAACACTGAAGCTTTCTTT.

The rearrangement links TRBV28 to TRBJ1-2, with 9 bases fitting TRBD1. CDR1 MDHEN and CDR2 SYDVKM come from the germline V gene. The CDR3 is made up of 13 amino acids. Trimming removed 5 bases from V and 4 bases from J; junction bases left unmatched: 2. The CDR3 nucleotides are TGTGCCAGCAGTGGGGGACAGGGCTATGGCTACACCTTC. Encoded protein: CASSGGQGYGYTF.

The CDR3 protein is CASGRAGKAYSNQPQHF. CDR3 nucleotide sequence: TGTGCCAGCGGCCGGGCAGGGAAGGCGTATAGCAATCAGCCCCAGCATTTT. The rearrangement links TRBV19 to TRBJ1-5; tentative D call: TRBD1 (5 bases). The CDR3 has 17 amino acids. V lost 9 bases and J lost 0, with 21 bases in between. Germline assignment: CDR1 LNHDA and CDR2 SQIVND (reference sequence).

CDR3 nucleotide sequence: TGTGCCAGCAGTCGTAGCGGGGCAGATACGCAGTATTTT. It is translated as CASSRSGADTQYF. The chain couples TRBV6-4 to TRBJ2-3, with 8 bases that match TRBD2. The CDR3 loop spans 13 amino acids. J was trimmed by 4 bases and V by 5 bases; bases with no gene match: 2. CDR1 MRHNA and CDR2 SNTAGT come from the germline V gene.

The rearrangement links TRBV6-6 to TRBJ2-3; D perhaps matches TRBD2 (6 bases). This CDR3 comprises 16 residues. Germline CDR1 MNHNY, CDR2 SVGAGI (reference sequence). V was clipped by 6 bases and J by 12 bases, with 28 bases between them. In nucleotides, the CDR3 is TGTGCCAGCAGGGAGGGTTTTACCCAAGAGGTCGACTGTCAGTATTTT. It codes for CASREGFTQEVDCQYF.

This clone was picked up a small number of times. One junction end does not reproduce the germline sequence, and a read error may be involved. This sequence joins TRBV7-7 and TRBJ2-2; TRBD2 might be the D (6 bases). This CDR3 comprises 15 residues. Germline-derived CDR1 and CDR2 are SSHAT and FNYEAQ (reference sequence). CDR3 protein: CASSLVAGRTGELFF. CDR3 in DNA: TGTGCTAGCAGCTTAGTGGCAGGGAGGACCGGGGAGCTGTTTTTT.

V usage is TRBV24-1 and J usage is TRBJ2-5; a weak D match, TRBD1 (6 bases). Germline-derived CDR1 and CDR2 are KGHDR and SFDVKD. The ends were cut back, 4 bases at V and 4 bases at J, with 12 bases in the middle. The CDR3 contains 14 residues. CDR3: CATSDPRGRETQYF. The CDR3 DNA reads TGTGCCACCAGTGACCCCAGGGGTAGAGAGACCCAGTACTTC.

V usage is TRBV15 and J usage is TRBJ1-1, with 7 bases aligning to TRBD1. Unmatched junction bases numbered 5, after V lost 1 base and J lost 3 bases. Germline values: CDR1 LNHNV, CDR2 YYDKDF (reference sequence). The CDR3 extends over 15 amino acids. CDR3 nucleotide sequence: TGTGCCACCAGCAGAGGAGGCAGGGGGGACACTGAAGCTTTCTTT. It is translated as CATSRGGRGDTEAFF.

The genes are TRBV5-1 and TRBJ2-5; no definite D call. The germline V gene has CDR1 SGHRS and CDR2 YFSETQ. The CDR3 has 13 amino acids. Trimming stripped 4 bases from V and 4 bases from J, with 11 bases between. This CDR3 is CASSLRPGETQYF. CDR3 DNA: TGCGCCAGCAGCCTCCGGCCAGGAGAGACCCAGTACTTC.

The chain employs TRBV28 and TRBJ1-5; TRBD1 aligns across 8 bases. The CDR3 contains 15 residues. V lost 4 bases to trimming and J lost 7 bases; unmatched junction nucleotides: 9. The germline V gene encodes CDR1 MDHEN and CDR2 SYDVKM. CDR3: CASSSAGGLEQPQHF. CDR3 nucleotides: TGTGCCAGCAGTTCGGCAGGGGGCTTAGAACAGCCCCAGCATTTT.

Concerning this clone: At one of its ends the junction is not consistent with the germline gene, which may arise from a read error. V usage is TRBV4-1 and J usage is TRBJ1-6; no clear D. The CDR3 is made up of 13 amino acids. Germline CDR1 is MGHRA and CDR2 is YSYEKL. The DNA of the CDR3 is TGCGCCAGCAGCCAAGAGGAAAATTCGCCCCTCCACTTT. Translating gives CASSQEENSPLHF.

V and J are TRBV10-3 and TRBJ1-5; D ambiguous. Germline CDR1 ENHRY, CDR2 SYGVKD. V was trimmed by 10 bases and J by 0 bases, leaving 19 bases between them. CDR3 size: 16 residues. The CDR3 DNA follows: TGTGCCACCCGAGGCGCAGCACATAATAGCAATCAGCCCCAGCATTTT. Its protein is CATRGAAHNSNQPQHF.

Relative to its sample, this clone is medium-sized (0.01 to 0.1%). V and J are TRBV3-1 (or the pseudogene TRBV3-2) and TRBJ1-2, with 7 bases aligning to TRBD1. The V gene end was trimmed by 0 bases and the J gene end by 8 bases; junction bases not matched to a gene: 12. The V gene's germline CDR1 is LGHDT and CDR2 YNNKEL (reference sequence). CDR3 size: 16 residues. The CDR3 nucleotides are TGTGCCAGCAGCCAAGATTTCGGGACAGATCTATGGGGCTACACCTTC. It codes for CASSQDFGTDLWGYTF.

This chain connects TRBV4-2 to TRBJ1-3; no clear D. Trimming took 0 bases from V and 3 from J, leaving 9 bases between them. CDR3 length equals 15 residues. The germline gives CDR1 LGHNA, CDR2 YNFKEQ. The CDR3 spells CASSQDPGLGNTIYF. The CDR3, as DNA: TGTGCCAGCAGCCAAGATCCAGGACTTGGAAACACCATATATTTT.

Sample share makes this clone large (0.1 to 1%). CDR3: CASSQDLTEAFF. The CDR3 DNA reads TGTGCCAGCAGCCAAGATCTCACTGAAGCTTTCTTT. V usage is TRBV4-2 and J usage is TRBJ1-1; the D is unclear. This CDR3 contains 12 residues. The V and J ends lost 0 bases and 4 bases respectively, with 3 bases between them. CDR1 and CDR2 (germline): LGHNA, YNFKEQ.

The V gene is TRBV3-1 (or the pseudogene TRBV3-2), the J gene TRBJ1-2; no clear D. V was clipped by 0 bases and J by 7 bases, with 12 bases between them. CDR3 length: 14 residues. CDR1 LGHDT and CDR2 YNNKEL come from the germline V gene (reference sequence). The CDR3 spells CASSQDLSSSGYTF. The CDR3 nucleotides are TGTGCCAGCAGCCAAGATCTGAGTAGTAGTGGCTACACCTTC.

This clone was seen only once. The CDR3 spells CASSSAGTLYEQYF. In DNA form, the CDR3 reads TGCGCCAGCAGCTCCGCCGGGACCCTCTACGAGCAGTACTTC. The chain is built from TRBV5-1 and TRBJ2-7; D may correspond to TRBD1 or TRBD2 (5 bases each). The V end was cut by 3 bases, the J end by 3 bases, with 13 bases between. Germline values: CDR1 SGHRS, CDR2 YFSETQ. There are 14 residues in the CDR3.

The gene calls are TRBV27 and TRBJ2-3; D unclear. The CDR3 has 12 amino acids. The V gene lost 5 bases and the J gene lost 2 bases, with 5 bases spanning the gap. Germline V gene lookup returns CDR1 MNHEY and CDR2 SMNVEV (reference sequence). The CDR3 loop is CASSPTTDTQYF. CDR3 bases: TGTGCCAGCAGTCCTACCACAGATACGCAGTATTTT.

Only one count was recorded for this clone. The rearrangement joins TRBV11-2 to TRBJ2-7, with TRBD1 matching 8 bases. The CDR3 is 15 amino acids. V trimming: 3 bases; J trimming: 2 bases; junction bases outside the gene matches: 6. Germline V gene data show CDR1 as SGHAT and CDR2 as FQNNGV. CDR3 residues: CASSFLQGVTYEQYF. DNA of the CDR3: TGTGCCAGCAGCTTTTTACAGGGGGTTACCTACGAGCAGTACTTC.

The rearrangement joins TRBV12-5 to TRBJ1-1, with a possible D match to TRBD1 (6 bases). The CDR3 has 16 residues. The germline V gene has CDR1 LGHNT and CDR2 FRNRAP. V shed 0 bases and J shed 4 bases, with 15 bases lying between them. The CDR3 loop is CASGLVSGGVGTEAFF. The CDR3 coding sequence is TGTGCTAGTGGTTTGGTGAGCGGGGGCGTGGGCACTGAAGCTTTCTTT.

This sequence joins TRBV5-6 and TRBJ2-5; TRBD1 is a possible D gene (7 bases). Germline V gives CDR1 SGHDT, CDR2 YYEEEE. The CDR3 runs to 13 residues. Trimming removed 3 bases at V and 5 bases at J, with 11 bases between. The CDR3 nucleotides are TGTGCCAGCAGCTACAGGGGAGGTGAGACCCAGTACTTC. This sequence encodes CASSYRGGETQYF.

V gene TRBV14 combines with J gene TRBJ1-4; the match to TRBD1 covers 11 bases. The CDR3 is 16 residues long. Germline V gives CDR1 SGHDN, CDR2 FVKESK. V shed 6 bases and J 3 bases; nucleotides not matched to a gene: 6. Here the CDR3 reads CASSGQGAVANEKLFF. CDR3 nucleotides: TGTGCCAGCAGTGGACAGGGGGCGGTTGCTAATGAAAAACTGTTTTTT.